The 15 T cell receptor beta chains below were found in one sample sequenced in a study of sequential checkpoint blockade in melanoma (dated by TCRdb to about 2019). To prepare the library, the immunoSEQ multiplex PCR assay was applied. Not all clones reach the TCRdb copy of this immuneACCESS table, which keeps in-frame sequences only. Checked studies attribute under half of the gap to unresolved V genes and leave the rest unexplained. Counted in this sample were about 2,300 clones; about 20% of them appeared once. The ten top clones hold around a fifth of the sample. In the paper's terms, the treatment or condition label means: randomized to nivolumab then ipilimumab (arm A) or the reverse (arm B). The sample in question was tumor tissue (inferred from file names), obtained from a patient given nivolumab and ipilimumab in sequence. These receptors came from a human donor with melanoma.

This clone was seen ten or more times. The chain employs TRBV11-3 and TRBJ2-3; 11 nucleotides match TRBD1. The length of the CDR3 is 18 residues. Trimming took 5 bases from V and 1 from J; bases not matched to a gene: 11. Germline V lookup: CDR1 SGHNT, CDR2 YENEEA. This chain's CDR3 is CASSRLPGTGGGTDTQYF. Here the CDR3 DNA reads TGTGCCAGCAGCCGTTTGCCCGGGACAGGGGGTGGCACAGATACGCAGTATTTT.

Within the sample, this clone is large. This chain joins TRBV6-8 and TRBJ1-5; 7 bases map to TRBD1. The CDR3 runs to 14 residues. Germline lookup yields CDR1 MNHGY and CDR2 SAAAGT. V dropped 6 bases and J dropped 7; count of bases not matched to a gene: 9. In DNA, the CDR3 is TGTGCCAGCAGGCCTGACAGGGTTGAACAGCCCCAGCATTTT. Its translation: CASRPDRVEQPQHF.

This clone was recorded a few times. The rearrangement links TRBV18 to TRBJ1-4; D unclear. V was trimmed by 3 bases and J by 4 bases, leaving 18 bases between them. The CDR3 is 17 residues long. In germline, CDR1 is KGHSH, CDR2 LQKENI. The CDR3 here is CASSPTRGNERNEKLFF. The DNA for the CDR3 is TGTGCCAGCTCACCTACGCGTGGGAACGAACGTAATGAAAAACTGTTTTTT. The whole variable domain, remainder taken from reference TRBV18 and TRBJ1-4, is NAGVMQNPRHLVRRRGQEARLRCSPMKGHSHVYWYRQLPEEGLKFMVYLQKENIIDESGMPKERFSAEFPKEGPSILRIQQVVRGDSAAYFCASSPTRGNERNEKLFFGSGTQLSVL.

The chain employs TRBV11-3 and TRBJ2-7; D not certain. The CDR3 extends over 14 amino acids. CDR1 is SGHNT, CDR2 YENEEA, per germline. The V gene lost 6 bases and the J gene lost 0 bases, with 12 bases spanning the gap. The CDR3 sequence: CASRAQPSSYEQYF. As DNA, the CDR3 is TGTGCCAGCAGGGCTCAGCCCAGCTCCTACGAGCAGTACTTC.

The chain links TRBV19 to TRBJ1-5; TRBD1 agrees at 8 bases. The CDR3 covers 13 residues. Trimming removed 1 base from V and 7 bases from J; junction bases left unmatched: 0. Germline V CDR1 and CDR2: LNHDA, SQIVND (reference sequence). The CDR3: CASSIGTGQPQHF. CDR3 sequence (DNA): TGTGCCAGTAGTATAGGGACAGGGCAGCCCCAGCATTTT. Full variable domain (outside the CDR3, taken from reference TRBV19 and TRBJ1-5): DGGITQSPKYLFRKEGQNVTLSCEQNLNHDAMYWYRQDPGQGLRLIYYSQIVNDFQKGDIAEGYSVSREKKESFPLTVTSAQKNPTAFYLCASSIGTGQPQHFGDGTRLSIL.

V and J are TRBV5-1 and TRBJ2-7, with no clear D. Germline-derived CDR1 and CDR2 are SGHRS and YFSETQ. V lost 0 bases to trimming and J lost 2 bases, with 9 bases between them. The CDR3 runs 14 residues. The CDR3 DNA reads as TGCGCCAGCAGCTTGGCCGGGTGGACCTACGAGCAGTACTTC. Amino acids: CASSLAGWTYEQYF.

The rearrangement joins TRBV19 to TRBJ2-5; 13 bases map to TRBD2. V shed 7 bases, J shed 5 bases, and the junction held 7 bases outside the gene matches. This CDR3 comprises 15 residues. CDR1 is LNHDA, CDR2 SQIVND, per germline (reference sequence). In nucleotides, the CDR3 is TGTGCCAGTACTCGACTAGCGGGGGGCGGTGAGACCCAGTACTTC. Protein sequence: CASTRLAGGGETQYF.

CDR3 amino acids: CASSYSRLSGTYEQYF. CDR3 bases: TGTGCCAGCAGTTATTCACGCCTCAGCGGGACCTACGAGCAGTACTTC. The chain uses TRBV28 and TRBJ2-7, with TRBD2 identical over 7 bases. V shed 4 bases and J 2 bases; nucleotides not matched to a gene: 11. CDR1 is MDHEN, CDR2 SYDVKM, per germline. This CDR3 has 16 residues.

This clone rates as medium-sized. This chain joins TRBV4-1 and TRBJ2-5, with TRBD1 matching over 7 bases. The length of the CDR3 is 19 residues. The ends lost 2 bases at V and 0 bases at J; junction bases unmatched: 15. Germline V CDR1 and CDR2: MGHRA, YSYEKL. The CDR3 DNA follows: TGCGCCAGCAGCCAACGAGGACGACCGGGACAGATAAACCAAGAGACCCAGTACTTC. Amino acids: CASSQRGRPGQINQETQYF.

The gene calls are TRBV30 and TRBJ2-6; the D call may be TRBD1 or TRBD2 (5 bases each). Trimming removed 1 base from V and 0 bases from J, with 13 bases in between. Germline V gene lookup returns CDR1 GTSNPN and CDR2 SVGIG (reference sequence). This CDR3 has 17 amino acids. CDR3 loop: CAWSDRGFSSGANVLTF. The CDR3 DNA reads TGTGCCTGGAGTGATCGGGGCTTTAGCTCTGGGGCCAACGTCCTGACTTTC.

The chain uses TRBV10-2 and TRBJ1-2, with 9 nucleotides matching TRBD1. Per the germline V gene, CDR1 is WSHSY and CDR2 is SAAADI. The J segment lost 3 bases and the V segment lost 9 bases, leaving 5 bases of the junction unmatched. The CDR3 is 13 amino acids. The CDR3, as DNA: TGCGCCAGTGGGGACAGGGTGGACTATGGCTACACCTTC. This sequence encodes CASGDRVDYGYTF.

By frequency in the sample, this clone is medium-sized. V and J are TRBV9 and TRBJ2-2; tentatively, D is TRBD1 (6 bases). Deletions cut 9 bases from V and 1 base from J, with 10 bases between. Germline V gene sequence: CDR1 SGDLS, CDR2 YYNGEE. The CDR3 totals 13 residues. As DNA, the CDR3 is TGTGCCACCGCCAGGGGGAACACCGGGGAGCTGTTTTTT. This sequence encodes CATARGNTGELFF.

This clone was picked up a small number of times. The chain links TRBV28 to TRBJ2-3; either TRBD1 or TRBD2 may supply D (7 bases each). The germline gives CDR1 MDHEN, CDR2 SYDVKM. This CDR3 contains 12 residues. V lost 10 bases and J lost 8, with 16 bases in between. The CDR3: CAIQGGTGTQYF. DNA of the CDR3: TGTGCCATCCAGGGGGGGACGGGTACGCAGTATTTT.

In this sample, this clone is large. The chain uses TRBV28 and TRBJ2-5, with D perhaps matching TRBD1 or TRBD2 (5 bases each). The CDR3 is 12 amino acids. Germline V gives CDR1 MDHEN, CDR2 SYDVKM. V was shortened by 5 bases and J by 5 bases, with 9 bases between the two germline ends. This CDR3 reads CASSGWGETQYF. For the CDR3, the DNA is TGTGCCAGCAGTGGGTGGGGGGAGACCCAGTACTTC.

This clone was detected a few times. The V gene is TRBV9, the J gene TRBJ2-5; D is undetermined. The CDR3 runs to 14 residues. Between the trimmed V and J ends, which lost 3 bases and 5 bases, there was a span of 14 bases. Germline V gene lookup returns CDR1 SGDLS and CDR2 YYNGEE. The CDR3 DNA reads TGTGCCAGCAGCGCCCCGAATAAGGCGGAGACCCAGTACTTC. Encoded protein: CASSAPNKAETQYF.